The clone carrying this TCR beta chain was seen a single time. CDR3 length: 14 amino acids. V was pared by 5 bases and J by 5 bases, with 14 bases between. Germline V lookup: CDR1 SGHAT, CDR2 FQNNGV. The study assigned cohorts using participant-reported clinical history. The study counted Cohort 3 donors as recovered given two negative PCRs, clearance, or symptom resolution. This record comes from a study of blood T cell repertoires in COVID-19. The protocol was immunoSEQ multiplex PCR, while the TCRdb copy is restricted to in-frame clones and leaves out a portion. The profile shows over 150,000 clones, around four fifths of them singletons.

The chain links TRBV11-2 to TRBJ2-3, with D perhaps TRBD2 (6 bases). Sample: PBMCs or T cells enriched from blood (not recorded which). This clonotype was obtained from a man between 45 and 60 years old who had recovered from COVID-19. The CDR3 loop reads CASSGLALRDTQYF. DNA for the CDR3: TGTGCCAGCAGCGGCCTAGCGCTTCGAGATACGCAGTATTTT. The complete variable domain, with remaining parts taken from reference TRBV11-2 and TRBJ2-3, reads EAGVAQSPRYKIIEKRQSVAFWCNPISGHATLYWYQQILGQGPKLLIQFQNNGVVDDSQLPKDRFSAERLKGVDSTLKIQPAKLEDSAVYLCASSGLALRDTQYFGPGTRLTVL.